Below are 32 T cell receptor beta chains sequenced from a single sample in a study of blood T cell repertoires in COVID-19. The assay was immunoSEQ multiplex PCR, and TCRdb's table has in-frame clones only and misses some. This sample has roughly 150,000 clones, with around 89% found just once. Sequencing input: peripheral blood. These receptors came from a man in his 60s with active or convalescent COVID-19.

This sequence joins TRBV18 and TRBJ1-2; TRBD1 matches at 7 bases. The CDR3 has 16 amino acids. V was clipped by 2 bases and J by 8 bases; unmatched bases: 14. Germline V gene data show CDR1 as KGHSH and CDR2 as LQKENI. CDR3 sequence reads: CASSPRDRALGEGYTF. The DNA of the CDR3 is TGTGCCAGCTCACCAAGAGACAGGGCCCTAGGAGAAGGCTACACCTTC.

The genes are TRBV21-1 and TRBJ2-3; no check of the table's D call, TRBD1, against the DNA was made. TRBV21-1 is an annotated pseudogene. This CDR3 is built from 16 residues. CDR3 sequence (DNA): TGTGCCAGCAGCAAAGTAAGCAGGACAGTCACAGATACGCAGTATTTT. Translated, it gives CASSKVSRTVTDTQYF.

The rearrangement links TRBV2 to TRBJ2-5; TRBD2 matches 11 bases. Germline CDR1 SNHLY, CDR2 FYNNEI. This CDR3 contains 16 residues. Trimming at V came to 1 base and at J to 2 bases, leaving 3 bases not matched to a gene. DNA of the CDR3: TGTGCCAGCAGTGAAGGGGTAGCGGGAGGGCAAGAGACCCAGTACTTC. Residues: CASSEGVAGGQETQYF.

This rearrangement joins TRBV18 to TRBJ2-7; TRBD2 agrees at 14 bases. V shed 1 base and J 2 bases; nucleotides not matched to a gene: 1. Germline CDR1 reads KGHSH; CDR2 reads LQKENI. There are 16 residues in the CDR3. The CDR3 region is CASSPQTSGRAYEQYF. The CDR3 nucleotides are TGTGCCAGCTCACCACAGACTAGCGGGAGGGCCTACGAGCAGTACTTC.

This clone was detected only once. The V call is TRBV7-2, the J call TRBJ2-3; D perhaps matches TRBD2 (5 bases). CDR1 and CDR2 from the germline V gene are SGHTA and FQGNSA. The CDR3 spans 13 residues. V was pared by 6 bases and J by 1 base, with 8 bases between. The CDR3 protein is CASRLVGTDTQYF. CDR3 bases: TGTGCCAGCAGACTAGTGGGCACAGATACGCAGTATTTT.

The rearrangement links TRBV9 to TRBJ2-3; 11 bases map to TRBD2. V trimming: 3 bases; J trimming: 0 bases; junction bases outside the gene matches: 3. Germline V CDR1 and CDR2: SGDLS, YYNGEE. The CDR3 has 16 amino acids. DNA of the CDR3: TGTGCCAGCAGCGGGGGACTAGCGGTGAGCACAGATACGCAGTATTTT. Encoded protein: CASSGGLAVSTDTQYF.

V is TRBV6-6 and J is TRBJ1-5; D is ambiguous. This CDR3 comprises 13 residues. CDR1 is MNHNY and CDR2 is SVGAGI in the germline V gene (reference sequence). V was clipped by 5 bases and J by 0 bases, with 5 bases between them. The CDR3 is CASSTDSNQPQHF. CDR3 DNA: TGTGCCAGCAGTACAGATAGCAATCAGCCCCAGCATTTT.

V usage is TRBV7-8 and J usage is TRBJ2-3; possibly TRBD1 for D (6 bases). The CDR3 extends over 17 amino acids. Germline V gives CDR1 SGHVS, CDR2 FQNEAQ. V was pared by 5 bases and J by 6 bases, with 24 bases between. The CDR3 bases are TGTGCCAGCAGCCCTAGGTTTGGGGCAGGGGCGGCGGATACGCAGTATTTT. Its translation is CASSPRFGAGAADTQYF. Full variable domain (remainder filled in from reference TRBV7-8 and TRBJ2-3): GAGVSQSPRYKVAKRGQDVALRCDPISGHVSLFWYQQALGQGPEFLTYFQNEAQLDKSGLPSDRFFAERPEGSVSTLKIQRTQQEDSAVYLCASSPRFGAGAADTQYFGPGTRLTVL.

The chain carries TRBV5-1 and TRBJ1-6; 8 positions agree with TRBD1. This CDR3 contains 15 residues. The V gene's germline CDR1 is SGHRS and CDR2 YFSETQ. The junction had 3 bases not matched to a gene; V was cut back by 0 bases and J by 7 bases. Written as DNA, the CDR3 is TGCGCCAGCAGCTTGGATACAGGGGGGAATTCACCCCTCCACTTT. Amino acid sequence: CASSLDTGGNSPLHF.

This chain connects TRBV11-2 to TRBJ2-5, with TRBD2 as a possible D gene (6 bases). Germline V gene lookup returns CDR1 SGHAT and CDR2 FQNNGV. CDR3 length: 16 amino acids. V lost 0 bases to trimming and J lost 5 bases, with 16 bases between them. The chain's CDR3 is CASSLDFGAGLETQYF. The CDR3 nucleotides are TGTGCCAGCAGCTTAGATTTCGGGGCGGGGCTGGAGACCCAGTACTTC.

The chain has TRBV19 and TRBJ1-2; 8 nucleotides line up with TRBD1. Germline-derived CDR1 and CDR2 are LNHDA and SQIVND (reference sequence). With 7 bases clipped from V and 4 bases from J, the junction kept 5 bases outside the gene matches. The CDR3 runs to 13 residues. CDR3: CASTGQGPYGYTF. CDR3 bases: TGTGCCAGTACCGGACAGGGCCCCTATGGCTACACCTTC.

V is TRBV5-5 and J is TRBJ2-1, with 8 bases aligning to TRBD2. The germline CDR1 and CDR2 sequences are SGHKS and YYEKEE (reference sequence). The CDR3 spans 16 residues. V was pared by 5 bases and J by 0 bases, with 7 bases of the junction left unmatched. Written as DNA, the CDR3 is TGTGCCAGCAGACTGAGCGGGAGACCCTCCTACAATGAGCAGTTCTTC. Its translation: CASRLSGRPSYNEQFF.

The chain combines TRBV15 with TRBJ2-2; tentatively, D is TRBD2 (7 bases). This CDR3 contains 17 residues. CDR1 LNHNV and CDR2 YYDKDF come from the germline V gene (reference sequence). Trimming cost V 9 bases and J 1 base, with 21 bases left between them. CDR3 sequence: CATWGRELNKNTGELFF. The CDR3 DNA follows: TGTGCCACTTGGGGGCGGGAGTTAAATAAGAACACCGGGGAGCTGTTTTTT.

The chain couples TRBV19 to TRBJ2-5; possible D gene TRBD2, 6 bases. The V gene lost 8 bases and the J gene lost 5 bases, with 12 bases spanning the gap. Germline V lookup: CDR1 LNHDA, CDR2 SQIVND (reference sequence). This CDR3 contains 12 residues. Written as DNA, the CDR3 is TGTGCCAGTGCGACTAGTAGGGAGACCCAGTACTTC. This codes for CASATSRETQYF.

The chain is built from TRBV19 and TRBJ1-6; a weak D match, TRBD1 (5 bases). The CDR3 runs to 19 residues. Trimming cost V 4 bases and J 6 bases, with 25 bases left between them. In germline, CDR1 is LNHDA, CDR2 SQIVND (reference sequence). The CDR3 spells CASSRFSDKYTLGNSPLHF. For the CDR3, the DNA is TGTGCCAGTAGTAGATTCTCGGACAAGTATACCTTGGGTAATTCACCCCTCCACTTT.

V and J are TRBV19 and TRBJ1-1; perhaps TRBD1 as D (5 bases). This CDR3 comprises 14 residues. The germline CDR1 and CDR2 sequences are LNHDA and SQIVND (reference sequence). The V end was cut by 7 bases, the J end by 2 bases, with 14 bases between. The CDR3 nucleotides are TGTGCCAGTACCCCTCTCAGGGAAAACACTGAAGCTTTCTTT. It is translated as CASTPLRENTEAFF.

The chain joins TRBV24-1 to TRBJ2-7; a possible D gene is TRBD2 (6 bases). The length of the CDR3 is 13 residues. Trimming removed 4 bases from V and 2 bases from J, with 8 bases in between. Germline lookup yields CDR1 KGHDR and CDR2 SFDVKD. CDR3 sequence: CATSDSGAYEQYF. The CDR3 DNA sequence: TGTGCCACCAGTGACTCGGGAGCCTACGAGCAGTACTTC.

The rearrangement links TRBV29-1 to TRBJ1-1; D is unclear. CDR3 size: 13 residues. The V end was cut by 2 bases, the J end by 0 bases, with 7 bases between. Germline assignment: CDR1 SQVTM and CDR2 ANQGSEA. In nucleotides, the CDR3 is TGCAGCGTTGAACTGGCGGTGAACACTGAAGCTTTCTTT. The encoded protein is CSVELAVNTEAFF.

V gene TRBV18 combines with J gene TRBJ2-5, with a weak D call TRBD1 (6 bases). Trimming took 2 bases from V and 3 from J, leaving 13 bases between them. The germline V gene encodes CDR1 KGHSH and CDR2 LQKENI. This CDR3 has 15 amino acids. The CDR3 loop reads CASSPKGGNKETQYF. The CDR3 nucleotides read TGTGCCAGCTCACCAAAAGGGGGAAACAAAGAGACCCAGTACTTC.

This clone was found once. This chain links TRBV4-2 with TRBJ1-1, with TRBD1 matching over 8 bases. Germline V lookup: CDR1 LGHNA, CDR2 YNFKEQ. The CDR3 spans 15 residues. With V trimmed by 4 bases and J by 2 bases, 6 bases remained unmatched. CDR3 protein: CASSPYGQGNTEAFF. In DNA, the CDR3 is TGTGCCAGCAGCCCCTACGGACAGGGCAACACTGAAGCTTTCTTT.

This clone was seen a single time. V and J are TRBV7-2 and TRBJ1-2; a weak D match, TRBD1 (5 bases). CDR1 and CDR2 from the germline V gene are SGHTA and FQGNSA. The CDR3 contains 15 residues. The ends were cut back, 5 bases at V and 4 bases at J, with 17 bases in the middle. The CDR3 DNA is TGTGCCAGCAGCCCGTACCAGACAGAGGCCTATGGCTACACCTTC. Its translation is CASSPYQTEAYGYTF.

The V gene is TRBV28, the J gene TRBJ1-2; D not resolved. The length of the CDR3 is 14 residues. Germline lookup yields CDR1 MDHEN and CDR2 SYDVKM. V was clipped by 4 bases and J by 0 bases, with 9 bases between them. The CDR3 here is CASSSRGANYGYTF. The CDR3 DNA is TGTGCCAGCAGTTCCCGGGGAGCTAACTATGGCTACACCTTC.

The chain combines TRBV4-2 with TRBJ2-1, with TRBD2 matching 13 bases. The CDR3 is 17 amino acids. V shed 4 bases, J shed 10 bases, and the junction held 13 bases outside the gene matches. From germline, CDR1 is LGHNA and CDR2 YNFKEQ. The CDR3 sequence: CASSPPGTSGTTGEQFF. The CDR3 nucleotides read TGTGCCAGCAGCCCTCCCGGGACTAGCGGGACCACAGGGGAGCAGTTCTTC.

This chain uses TRBV7-2 with TRBJ1-6; no firm D call. Germline assignment: CDR1 SGHTA and CDR2 FQGNSA. The CDR3 extends over 14 amino acids. Trimming removed 10 bases at V and 1 base at J, with 11 bases between. The CDR3 nucleotides read TGTGCCACCCCGGGCGGGTCCTATAATTCACCCCTCCACTTT. This gives the protein CATPGGSYNSPLHF.

V is TRBV27 and J is TRBJ1-4; TRBD1 aligns across 7 bases. V dropped 5 bases and J dropped 4; count of bases not matched to a gene: 4. This CDR3 has 14 residues. Looked up from germline, CDR1 is MNHEY and CDR2 is SMNVEV (reference sequence). CDR3 nucleotide sequence: TGTGCCAGCAGTCAGACAGGGAGTAATGAAAAACTGTTTTTT. It is translated as CASSQTGSNEKLFF.

This clone has a handful of counts. The genes are TRBV7-6 and TRBJ1-5, with TRBD1 matching 10 bases. This CDR3 spans 14 amino acids. The germline gives CDR1 SGHVS, CDR2 FNYEAQ. V dropped 5 bases and J dropped 9; count of bases not matched to a gene: 7. The CDR3 sequence: CASSPDRGGRPQHF. The DNA for the CDR3 is TGTGCCAGCAGCCCGGACAGGGGGGGTCGGCCCCAGCATTTT.

In DNA, the CDR3 is TGTGCCAGCAGGGTACAGGGGGCCTATGGCTACACCTTC. Its translation is CASRVQGAYGYTF. The rearrangement joins TRBV12-3 or TRBV12-4 to TRBJ1-2; TRBD1 aligns across 9 bases. The CDR3 runs 13 residues. Trimming took 6 bases from V and 4 from J; bases not matched to a gene: 3.

The rearrangement uses TRBV7-2 and TRBJ1-2, with 10 bases lining up with TRBD1. V dropped 4 bases and J dropped 6; count of bases not matched to a gene: 5. The CDR3 consists of 14 residues. The germline CDR1 and CDR2 sequences are SGHTA and FQGNSA. CDR3 loop: CASSSWTGGDGYTF. CDR3 sequence (DNA): TGTGCCAGCAGCTCCTGGACAGGGGGAGATGGCTACACCTTC.

This rearrangement joins TRBV7-3 to TRBJ2-7; the D is unclear. V dropped 4 bases and J dropped 6 bases, with 7 bases sitting between them. This CDR3 is 11 amino acids long. The V gene's germline CDR1 is SGHTA and CDR2 FQGTGA. The CDR3 reads CASSCGPEQYF. Here the CDR3 DNA reads TGTGCCAGCAGCTGTGGGCCCGAGCAGTACTTC.

With regard to this clone: At the DNA level, this CDR3 is encoded by other sequences in the same sample as well. This chain links TRBV5-1 with TRBJ2-3; D is possibly TRBD2 (6 bases). The V gene lost 5 bases and the J gene lost 0 bases, with 10 bases spanning the gap. The CDR3 totals 14 residues. Germline V CDR1 and CDR2: SGHRS, YFSETQ. CDR3 protein: CASRAGPSTDTQYF. The DNA for the CDR3 is TGCGCCAGCAGAGCGGGCCCTAGCACAGATACGCAGTATTTT.

V is TRBV19 and J is TRBJ2-3; 12 nucleotides line up with TRBD1. The CDR3 runs 15 residues. The J segment lost 7 bases and the V segment lost 6 bases, leaving 8 bases of the junction unmatched. Per the germline V gene, CDR1 is LNHDA and CDR2 is SQIVND (reference sequence). The CDR3 reads CASSIPGQGAYTQYF. The CDR3 DNA reads as TGTGCCAGTAGCATACCGGGACAGGGGGCATATACGCAGTATTTT.

This chain connects TRBV9 to TRBJ2-7, with TRBD1 matching 10 bases. Trimming cost V 0 bases and J 5 bases; bases outside gene matches: 5. The CDR3 consists of 15 residues. CDR1 and CDR2 (germline): SGDLS, YYNGEE. CDR3 loop: CASSVGGTGVNEQYF. As DNA, the CDR3 is TGTGCCAGCAGCGTAGGAGGGACAGGGGTAAACGAGCAGTACTTC.